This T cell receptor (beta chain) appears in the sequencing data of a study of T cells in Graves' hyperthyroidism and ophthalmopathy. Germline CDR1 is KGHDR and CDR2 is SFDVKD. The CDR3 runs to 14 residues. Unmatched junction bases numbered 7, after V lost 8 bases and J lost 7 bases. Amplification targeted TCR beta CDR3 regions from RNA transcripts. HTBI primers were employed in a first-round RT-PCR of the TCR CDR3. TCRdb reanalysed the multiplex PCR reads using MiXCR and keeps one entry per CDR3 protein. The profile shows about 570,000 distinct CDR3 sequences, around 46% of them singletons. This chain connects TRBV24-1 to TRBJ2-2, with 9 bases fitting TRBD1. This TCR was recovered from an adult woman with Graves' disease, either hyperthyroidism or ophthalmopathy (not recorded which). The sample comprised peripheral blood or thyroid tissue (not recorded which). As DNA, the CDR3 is TGTGCCACCATGCGACAGGGGGAGGTCGGGGAGCTGTTTTTT. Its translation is CATMRQGEVGELFF.